This T cell receptor (beta chain) was sequenced for a study of cytomegalovirus exposure and HLA in healthy donors. The PCR made use of 60 Vbeta and 13 Jbeta primers. Clones were sequenced by immunoSEQ multiplex PCR, and TCRdb holds only the in-frame ones, with some missing. The sample shows approximately 190,000 clones, over 9.5% of them seen only once. This clone was counted between two and nine times. The ends lost 6 bases at V and 2 bases at J; junction bases unmatched: 7. This CDR3 spans 15 amino acids. Germline V gene data show CDR1 as MNHEY and CDR2 as SVGAGI. This sequence originates from a man in his fifties or sixties in good health and CMV-seropositive. The sequencing input was PBMCs. V and J are TRBV6-5 and TRBJ1-5, with 7 bases fitting TRBD1. The CDR3 loop reads CASSQDRSGNQPQHF. In DNA, the CDR3 is TGTGCCAGCAGCCAGGACAGGTCTGGCAATCAGCCCCAGCATTTT.